This paragraph covers one T cell receptor beta chain sequence. The sample originates from a study of blood T cell repertoires in COVID-19. TCRdb's table, derived via immunoSEQ multiplex PCR, lists solely in-frame clones and lacks some. The sample has some 250,000 clones; approximately 88% are singletons. This CDR3 region has 17 residues. Germline V lookup: CDR1 SSHAT, CDR2 FNYEAQ (reference sequence). The junction had 13 bases not matched to a gene; V was cut back by 5 bases and J by 1 base. The source of this sequence is a human donor in a cohort sampled during active COVID-19. Sequencing was carried out using peripheral blood. The J gene is TRBJ1-1, the V gene TRBV7-7, with 7 nucleotides matching TRBD1. CDR3 loop: CASSHRQGSWPNTEAFF. DNA of the CDR3: TGTGCCAGCAGCCATAGACAGGGATCTTGGCCGAACACTGAAGCTTTCTTT.